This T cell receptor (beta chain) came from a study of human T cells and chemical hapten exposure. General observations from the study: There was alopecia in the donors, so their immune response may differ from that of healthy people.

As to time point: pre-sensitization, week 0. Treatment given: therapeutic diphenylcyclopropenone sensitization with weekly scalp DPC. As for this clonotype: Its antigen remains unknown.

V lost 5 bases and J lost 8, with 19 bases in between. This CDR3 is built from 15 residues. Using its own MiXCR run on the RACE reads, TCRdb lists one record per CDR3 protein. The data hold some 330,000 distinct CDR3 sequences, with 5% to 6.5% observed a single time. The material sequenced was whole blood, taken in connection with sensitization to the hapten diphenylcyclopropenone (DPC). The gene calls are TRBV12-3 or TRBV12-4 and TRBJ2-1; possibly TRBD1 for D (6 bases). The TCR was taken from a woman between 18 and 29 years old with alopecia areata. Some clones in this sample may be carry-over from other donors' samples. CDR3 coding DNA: TGTGCCAGCAGTCCCCCGTCACAGGGTAGCCATGAGCAGTTCTTC. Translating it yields CASSPPSQGSHEQFF.